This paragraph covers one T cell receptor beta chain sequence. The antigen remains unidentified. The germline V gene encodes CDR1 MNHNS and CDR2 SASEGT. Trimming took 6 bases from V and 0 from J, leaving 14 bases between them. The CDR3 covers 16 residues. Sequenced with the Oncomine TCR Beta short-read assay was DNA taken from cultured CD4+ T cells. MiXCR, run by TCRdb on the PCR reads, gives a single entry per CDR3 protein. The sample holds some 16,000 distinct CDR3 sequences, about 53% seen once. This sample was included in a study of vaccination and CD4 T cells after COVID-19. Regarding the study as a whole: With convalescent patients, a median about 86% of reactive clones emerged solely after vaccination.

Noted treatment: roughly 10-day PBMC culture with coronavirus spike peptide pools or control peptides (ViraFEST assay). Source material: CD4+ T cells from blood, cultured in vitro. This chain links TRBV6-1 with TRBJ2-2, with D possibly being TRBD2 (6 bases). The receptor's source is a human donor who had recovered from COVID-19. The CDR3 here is CASRGGSDANTGELFF. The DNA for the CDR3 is TGTGCCAGCAGGGGAGGTTCAGATGCGAACACCGGGGAGCTGTTTTTT.